This T cell receptor (beta chain) was sequenced in a study of blood T cells in healthy people across ages. Per individual sample, total RNA of at least 6 micrograms was extracted. V was pared by 4 bases and J by 4 bases, with 15 bases between. The CDR3 is made up of 14 amino acids. Germline V CDR1 and CDR2: SGHKS, YYEKEE (reference sequence). PCR was performed a second time for about 7 to 11 cycles using a sample-barcoded 5' primer and a J-beta primer mix. TCRdb passed the 5' RACE reads through MiXCR, listing each CDR3 protein once. Of 650,000 to 900,000 distinct CDR3 sequences listed, approximately 59% are singletons. This clonotype turned up a few times.

Specimen: blood. This sequence was found in a man aged 30 to 39 in good health. The genes are TRBV5-5 and TRBJ2-7; D might be TRBD1 or TRBD2, each matching 5 bases. The CDR3 protein is CASSRDRRFYEQYF. The CDR3 region has the DNA TGTGCCAGCAGCCGGGACCGGAGGTTTTACGAGCAGTACTTC. Combining the CDR3 with reference TRBV5-5 and TRBJ2-7 gives the whole variable domain DAGVTQSPTHLIKTRGQQVTLRCSPISGHKSVSWYQQVLGQGPQFIFQYYEKEERGRGNFPDRFSARQFPNYSSELNVNALLLGDSALYLCASSRDRRFYEQYFGPGTRLTVT.